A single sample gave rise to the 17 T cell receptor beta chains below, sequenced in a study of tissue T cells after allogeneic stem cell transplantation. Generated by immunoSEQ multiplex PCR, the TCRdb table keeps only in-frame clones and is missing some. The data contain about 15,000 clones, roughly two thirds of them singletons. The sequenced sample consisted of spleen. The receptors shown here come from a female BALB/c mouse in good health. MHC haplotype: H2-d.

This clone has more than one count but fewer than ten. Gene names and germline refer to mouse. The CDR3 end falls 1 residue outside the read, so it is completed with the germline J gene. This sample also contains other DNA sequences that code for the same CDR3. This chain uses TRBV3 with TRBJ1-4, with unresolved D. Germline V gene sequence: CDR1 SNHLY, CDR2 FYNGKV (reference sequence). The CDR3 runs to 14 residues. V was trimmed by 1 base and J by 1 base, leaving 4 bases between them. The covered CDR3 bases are TGTGCCAGCAGCTTAGACAATTCCAACGAAAGATTATTT. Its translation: CASSLDNSNERLF. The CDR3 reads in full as CASSLDNSNERLFF.

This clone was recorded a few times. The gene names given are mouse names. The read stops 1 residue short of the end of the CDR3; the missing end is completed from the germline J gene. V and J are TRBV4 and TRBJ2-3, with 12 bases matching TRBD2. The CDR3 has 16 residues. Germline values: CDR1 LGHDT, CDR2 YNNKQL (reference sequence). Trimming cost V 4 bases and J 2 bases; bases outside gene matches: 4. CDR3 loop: CASSFRTGGDAETLYF. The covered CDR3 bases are TGTGCCAGCAGCTTCCGGACTGGGGGGGATGCAGAAACGCTGTAT.

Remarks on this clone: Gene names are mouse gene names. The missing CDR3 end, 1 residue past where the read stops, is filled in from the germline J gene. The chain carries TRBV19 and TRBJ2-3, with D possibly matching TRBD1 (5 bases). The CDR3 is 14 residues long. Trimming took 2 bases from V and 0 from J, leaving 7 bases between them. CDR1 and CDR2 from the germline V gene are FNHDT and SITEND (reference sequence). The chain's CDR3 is CASSMTVSAETLYF. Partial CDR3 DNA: TGTGCCAGCAGTATGACAGTTAGTGCAGAAACGCTGTAT.

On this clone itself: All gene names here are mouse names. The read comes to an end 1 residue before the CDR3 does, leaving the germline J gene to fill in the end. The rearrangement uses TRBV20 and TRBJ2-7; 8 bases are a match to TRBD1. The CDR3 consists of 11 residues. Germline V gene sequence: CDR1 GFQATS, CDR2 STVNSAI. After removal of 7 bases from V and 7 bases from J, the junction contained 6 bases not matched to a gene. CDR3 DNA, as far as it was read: TGTGGTGTTGACAGGGGATGGGAACAGTAC. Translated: CGVDRGWEQY. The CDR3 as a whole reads CGVDRGWEQYF.

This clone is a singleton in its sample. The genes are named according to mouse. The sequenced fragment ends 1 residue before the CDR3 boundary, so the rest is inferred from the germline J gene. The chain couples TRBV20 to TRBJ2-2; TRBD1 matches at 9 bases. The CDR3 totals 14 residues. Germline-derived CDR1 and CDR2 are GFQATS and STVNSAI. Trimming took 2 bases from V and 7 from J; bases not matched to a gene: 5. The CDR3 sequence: CGARHRGRGGQLYF. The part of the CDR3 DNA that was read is TGTGGTGCTAGGCACAGGGGGCGCGGCGGGCAGCTCTAC.

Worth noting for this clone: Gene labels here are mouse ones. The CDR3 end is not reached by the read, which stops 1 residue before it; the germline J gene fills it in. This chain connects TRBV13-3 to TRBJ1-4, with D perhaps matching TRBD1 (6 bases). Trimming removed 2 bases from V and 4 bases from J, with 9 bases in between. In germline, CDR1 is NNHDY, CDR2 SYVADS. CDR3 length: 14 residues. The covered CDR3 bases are TGTGCCAGCAGTGAGGGGACAATCAACGAAAGATTATTT. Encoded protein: CASSEGTINERLF. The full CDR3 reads CASSEGTINERLFF.

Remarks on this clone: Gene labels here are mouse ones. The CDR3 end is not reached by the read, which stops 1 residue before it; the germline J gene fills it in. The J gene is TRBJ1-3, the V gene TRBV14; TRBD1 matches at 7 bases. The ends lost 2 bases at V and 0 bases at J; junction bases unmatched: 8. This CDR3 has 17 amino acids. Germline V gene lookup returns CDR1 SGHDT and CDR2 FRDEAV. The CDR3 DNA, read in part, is TGTGCCAGCAGTTTGCCGGGGGACAGACCTTCTGGAAATACGCTCTAT. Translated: CASSLPGDRPSGNTLY. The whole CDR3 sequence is CASSLPGDRPSGNTLYF.

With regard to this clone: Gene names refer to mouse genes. The CDR3 bases that were read are TGTGCCAGCAGTATCCTGGGGGGAGATGAACAGTAC. It encodes CASSILGGDEQY. The entire CDR3 reads CASSILGGDEQYF. V usage is TRBV19 and J usage is TRBJ2-7, with TRBD2 matching over 8 bases. The CDR3 goes on 1 residue after the read ends, and that part is filled in from the germline J gene. The CDR3 contains 13 residues. V trimming: 2 bases; J trimming: 5 bases; junction bases outside the gene matches: 3. The germline V gene has CDR1 FNHDT and CDR2 SITEND (reference sequence).

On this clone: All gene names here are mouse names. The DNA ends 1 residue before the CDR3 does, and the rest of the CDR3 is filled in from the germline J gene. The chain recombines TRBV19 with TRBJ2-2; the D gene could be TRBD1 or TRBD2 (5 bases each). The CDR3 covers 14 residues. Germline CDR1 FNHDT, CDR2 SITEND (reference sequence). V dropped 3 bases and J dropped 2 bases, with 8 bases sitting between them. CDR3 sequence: CASSKGANTGQLYF. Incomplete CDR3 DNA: TGTGCCAGCAGTAAAGGGGCCAACACCGGGCAGCTCTAC.

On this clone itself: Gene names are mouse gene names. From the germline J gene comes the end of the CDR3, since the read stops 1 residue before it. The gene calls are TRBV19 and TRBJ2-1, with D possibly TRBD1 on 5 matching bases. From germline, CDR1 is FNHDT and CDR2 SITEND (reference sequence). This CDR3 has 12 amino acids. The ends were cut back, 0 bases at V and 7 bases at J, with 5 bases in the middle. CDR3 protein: CASSIAGAEQFF. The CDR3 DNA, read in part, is TGTGCCAGCAGTATAGCAGGGGCTGAGCAGTTC.

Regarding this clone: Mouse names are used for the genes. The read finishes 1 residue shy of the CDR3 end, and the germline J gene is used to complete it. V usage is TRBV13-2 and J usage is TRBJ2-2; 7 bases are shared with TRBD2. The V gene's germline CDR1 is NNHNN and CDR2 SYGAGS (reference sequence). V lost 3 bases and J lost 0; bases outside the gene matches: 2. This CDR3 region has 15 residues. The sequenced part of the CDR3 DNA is TGTGCCAGCGGTGTGGGGGGACCAAACACCGGGCAGCTCTAC. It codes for CASGVGGPNTGQLY. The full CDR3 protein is CASGVGGPNTGQLYF.

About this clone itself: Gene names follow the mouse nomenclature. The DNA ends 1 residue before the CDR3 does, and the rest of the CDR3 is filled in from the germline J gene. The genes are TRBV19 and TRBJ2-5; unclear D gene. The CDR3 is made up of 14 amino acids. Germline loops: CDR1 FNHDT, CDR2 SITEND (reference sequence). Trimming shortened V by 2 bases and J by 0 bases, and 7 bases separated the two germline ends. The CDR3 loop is CASSIRFNQDTQYF. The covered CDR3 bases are TGTGCCAGCAGTATTCGCTTTAACCAAGACACCCAGTAC.

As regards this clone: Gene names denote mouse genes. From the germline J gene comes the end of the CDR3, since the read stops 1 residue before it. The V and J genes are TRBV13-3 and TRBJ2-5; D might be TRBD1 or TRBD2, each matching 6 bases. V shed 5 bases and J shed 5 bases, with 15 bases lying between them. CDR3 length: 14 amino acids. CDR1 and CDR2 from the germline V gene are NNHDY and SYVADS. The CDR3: CASRKRGEGDTQYF. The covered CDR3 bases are TGTGCCAGCAGGAAGAGGGGGGAGGGAGACACCCAGTAC.

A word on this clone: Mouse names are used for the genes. Partial CDR3 DNA: TGTGCCAGCAGTGATTCGGGGGGTGGAGGTGAACAGTAC. This translates into CASSDSGGGGEQY. In full, the CDR3 is CASSDSGGGGEQYF. The chain employs TRBV13-1 and TRBJ2-7; maybe TRBD2 (6 bases). Read coverage stops 1 residue before the CDR3 terminus; the germline J gene supplies the remainder. CDR3 length: 14 residues. From germline, CDR1 is NSHNY and CDR2 SYGAGN. V lost 1 base and J 6 bases, leaving 14 bases between the germline ends.

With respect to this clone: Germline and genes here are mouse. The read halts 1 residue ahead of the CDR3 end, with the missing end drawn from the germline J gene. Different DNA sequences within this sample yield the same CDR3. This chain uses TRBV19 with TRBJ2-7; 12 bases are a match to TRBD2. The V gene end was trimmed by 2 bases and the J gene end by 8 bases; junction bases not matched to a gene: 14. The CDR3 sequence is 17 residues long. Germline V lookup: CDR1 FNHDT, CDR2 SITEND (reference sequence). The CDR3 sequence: CASSMGTGGPLGGQQYF. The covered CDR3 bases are TGTGCCAGCAGTATGGGGACTGGGGGGCCGCTCGGGGGGCAACAGTAC. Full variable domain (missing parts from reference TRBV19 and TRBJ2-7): GGIITQTPKFLIGQEGQKLTLKCQQNFNHDTMYWYRQDSGKGLRLIYYSITENDLQKGDLSEGYDASREKKSSFSLTVTSAQKNEMAVFLCASSMGTGGPLGGQQYFGPGTRLTVL.

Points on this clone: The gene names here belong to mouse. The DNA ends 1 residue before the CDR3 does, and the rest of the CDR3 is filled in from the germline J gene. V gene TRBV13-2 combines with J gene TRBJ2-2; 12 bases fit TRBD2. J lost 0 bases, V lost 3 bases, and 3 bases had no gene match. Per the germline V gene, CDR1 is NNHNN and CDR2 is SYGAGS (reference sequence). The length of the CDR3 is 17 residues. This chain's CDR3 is CASGGGLGGTNTGQLYF. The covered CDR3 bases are TGTGCCAGCGGTGGGGGACTGGGGGGAACAAACACCGGGCAGCTCTAC.

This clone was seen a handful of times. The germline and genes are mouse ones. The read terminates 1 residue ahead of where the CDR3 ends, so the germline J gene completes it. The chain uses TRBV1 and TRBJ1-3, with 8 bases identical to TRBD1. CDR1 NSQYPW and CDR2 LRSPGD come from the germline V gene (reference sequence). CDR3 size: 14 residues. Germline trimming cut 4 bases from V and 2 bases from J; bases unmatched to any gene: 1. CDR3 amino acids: CTCSEQGAGNTLYF. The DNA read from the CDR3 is TGCACCTGCAGTGAACAGGGGGCTGGAAATACGCTCTAT.